The 30 T cell receptor beta chains below come from one sample, sequenced in a study of blood T cell repertoires in COVID-19. Here immunoSEQ multiplex PCR was the method, and the copy in TCRdb shows in-frame clones only, minus some. Of a few hundred thousand clones in the sample, roughly 87% were seen once. Input material: peripheral blood. Source of these receptors: a woman aged 40 to 50 who had recovered from COVID-19.

CDR3 region: CASSLWGGQSPQETQYF. CDR3 DNA: TGCGCCAGCAGCTTGTGGGGGGGCCAGAGTCCTCAAGAGACCCAGTACTTC. V usage is TRBV5-1 and J usage is TRBJ2-5; perhaps TRBD2 as D (7 bases). The CDR3 sequence is 17 residues long. Trimming cost V 1 base and J 2 bases, with 18 bases left between them. Germline loops: CDR1 SGHRS, CDR2 YFSETQ.

The J gene is TRBJ1-3, the V gene TRBV6-1; D may be TRBD1 (6 bases). The germline gives CDR1 MNHNS, CDR2 SASEGT. Trimming took off 2 bases at V and 2 bases at J, with 10 bases between the two ends. The length of the CDR3 is 15 residues. The CDR3 DNA reads TGTGCCAGCAGTGAACAGGGGTCCACTGGAAACACCATATATTTT. This sequence encodes CASSEQGSTGNTIYF.

The chain uses TRBV2 and TRBJ2-5, with TRBD2 as a possible D gene (6 bases). Looked up from germline, CDR1 is SNHLY and CDR2 is FYNNEI. The CDR3 runs 14 residues. Trimming removed 5 bases from V and 0 bases from J, with 10 bases in between. The CDR3 nucleotides are TGTGCCAGCAGTATAGCGGCGTACCAAGAGACCCAGTACTTC. The encoded protein is CASSIAAYQETQYF.

In the case of this clone: The sample holds other DNA sequences that translate to the same CDR3. V and J are TRBV7-2 and TRBJ1-5, with D unresolved. The ends were cut back, 2 bases at V and 4 bases at J, with 6 bases in the middle. Germline loops: CDR1 SGHTA, CDR2 FQGNSA. CDR3 size: 13 residues. CDR3 region: CASSLRGNQPQHF. The CDR3 bases are TGTGCCAGCAGCTTACGGGGAAATCAGCCCCAGCATTTT.

The chain carries TRBV19 and TRBJ1-3; no firm D call. The V gene lost 7 bases and the J gene lost 2 bases, with 12 bases spanning the gap. The CDR3 totals 14 residues. Germline CDR1 LNHDA, CDR2 SQIVND (reference sequence). The CDR3 nucleotides are TGTGCCAGTACAGGCCTTGTTGCTGGAAACACCATATATTTT. It is translated as CASTGLVAGNTIYF.

The rearrangement uses TRBV6-5 and TRBJ2-2, with a possible D match to TRBD2 (5 bases). Trimming left V 2 bases short and J 4 bases short, with 5 bases between. The germline CDR1 and CDR2 sequences are MNHEY and SVGAGI. The CDR3 runs to 13 residues. The CDR3 is CASSYLATGELFF. DNA of the CDR3: TGTGCCAGCAGTTACCTAGCCACCGGGGAGCTGTTTTTT.

This clone occurred a few times. The gene calls are TRBV6-4 and TRBJ1-6, with D possibly being TRBD1 (5 bases). The ends were cut back, 6 bases at V and 6 bases at J, with 12 bases in the middle. This CDR3 comprises 14 residues. CDR1 MRHNA and CDR2 SNTAGT come from the germline V gene. The CDR3 region is CASRSTDSNSPLHF. The CDR3 DNA reads as TGTGCCAGCAGATCGACAGATTCTAATTCACCCCTCCACTTT.

The chain combines TRBV5-1 with TRBJ2-7; 12 bases align to TRBD2. V was clipped by 0 bases and J by 6 bases; unmatched bases: 16. This CDR3 is 19 amino acids long. Germline CDR1 SGHRS, CDR2 YFSETQ. The CDR3 protein is CASSLELLGLAGTPSEQYF. The CDR3, as DNA: TGCGCCAGCAGCTTGGAGCTACTGGGACTAGCGGGTACACCCAGCGAGCAGTACTTC.

This chain joins TRBV28 and TRBJ2-7, with 8 bases matching TRBD1. CDR3 size: 13 residues. Looked up from germline, CDR1 is MDHEN and CDR2 is SYDVKM. V shed 7 bases, J shed 2 bases, and the junction held 4 bases outside the gene matches. The CDR3 DNA reads TGTGCCAGCACAGGGGGCCCCACCTACGAGCAGTACTTC. It encodes CASTGGPTYEQYF. Filled out from reference TRBV28 and TRBJ2-7, the complete variable domain reads DVKVTQSSRYLVKRTGEKVFLECVQDMDHENMFWYRQDPGLGLRLIYFSYDVKMKEKGDIPEGYSVSREKKERFSLILESASTNQTSMYLCASTGGPTYEQYFGPGTRLTVT.

The V and J genes are TRBV7-3 and TRBJ2-2; 10 bases align to TRBD1. This CDR3 is 15 amino acids long. The germline V gene encodes CDR1 SGHTA and CDR2 FQGTGA. With 1 base clipped from V and 5 bases from J, the junction kept 1 base outside the gene matches. CDR3 nucleotides: TGTGCCAGCAGCTTAAGGGACAGGGGAACCGGGGAGCTGTTTTTT. Protein: CASSLRDRGTGELFF.

The chain recombines TRBV30 with TRBJ2-1; D is unclear. The CDR3 consists of 14 residues. V was trimmed by 1 base and J by 5 bases, leaving 12 bases between them. Germline loops: CDR1 GTSNPN, CDR2 SVGIG (reference sequence). The CDR3 protein is CAWSETSTDNEQFF. The CDR3 DNA sequence: TGTGCCTGGAGTGAGACATCCACTGACAATGAGCAGTTCTTC.

The chain links TRBV28 to TRBJ1-1; unclear D gene. Germline V gene data show CDR1 as MDHEN and CDR2 as SYDVKM. The CDR3 has 12 amino acids. Trimming took off 4 bases at V and 11 bases at J, with 14 bases between the two ends. The CDR3 DNA reads TGTGCCAGCAGTTCTAACCCCCGATTTGCTTTCTTT. Translating gives CASSSNPRFAFF.

The chain carries TRBV15 and TRBJ2-7, with TRBD1 matching over 9 bases. The germline V gene encodes CDR1 LNHNV and CDR2 YYDKDF (reference sequence). This CDR3 region has 13 residues. V trimming: 3 bases; J trimming: 6 bases; junction bases outside the gene matches: 3. DNA of the CDR3: TGTGCCACCAGCAGCGACAGGGGGGTCGAGCAGTACGTC. This encodes CATSSDRGVEQYV.

Comment on this clone: The same CDR3 can be traced to other DNA sequences in this sample. The gene calls are TRBV24-1 and TRBJ1-2, with a weak D call TRBD1 (6 bases). Trimming left V 6 bases short and J 2 bases short, with 6 bases between. Looked up from germline, CDR1 is KGHDR and CDR2 is SFDVKD. There are 12 residues in the CDR3. The CDR3 bases are TGTGCCACCAGTCAGGGGAACTATGGCTACACCTTC. Amino acids: CATSQGNYGYTF.

The chain employs TRBV21-1 and TRBJ1-3; the D call of TRBD1 is as the table states it, not checked on the DNA. TRBV21-1 is a pseudogene locus. The CDR3 spans 15 residues. This CDR3 reads CASSKRTGSGNTIYF. CDR3 sequence (DNA): TGTGCCAGCAGCAAGAGGACAGGCTCTGGAAACACCATATATTTT.

This clone was seen a handful of times. The J gene is TRBJ1-2, the V gene TRBV9; a weak D match, TRBD1 (5 bases). The germline V gene encodes CDR1 SGDLS and CDR2 YYNGEE. The CDR3 covers 14 residues. Trimming stripped 4 bases from V and 7 bases from J, with 17 bases between. The CDR3: CASSSGRGGAGYTF. CDR3 bases: TGTGCCAGCAGCTCCGGGAGGGGCGGAGCTGGCTACACCTTC. Looking up the rest from reference TRBV9 and TRBJ1-2 gives the full variable domain: DSGVTQTPKHLITATGQRVTLRCSPRSGDLSVYWYQQSLDQGLQFLIQYYNGEERAKGNILERFSAQQFPDLHSELNLSSLELGDSALYFCASSSGRGGAGYTFGSGTRLTVV.

The chain employs TRBV11-3 and TRBJ2-7; TRBD1 matches 8 bases. The ends lost 5 bases at V and 0 bases at J; junction bases unmatched: 6. Germline V gives CDR1 SGHNT, CDR2 YENEEA. The CDR3 is 15 residues long. CDR3 sequence: CASSLRTGSSYEQYV. The CDR3 nucleotides are TGTGCCAGCAGCCTACGGACAGGGAGCTCCTACGAGCAGTACGTC.

The genes are TRBV10-3 and TRBJ2-7; TRBD2 aligns across 11 bases. Germline-derived CDR1 and CDR2 are ENHRY and SYGVKD. V shed 4 bases, J shed 7 bases, and the junction held 6 bases outside the gene matches. CDR3 length equals 14 residues. CDR3 protein: CAISGLAGGLEQYF. The CDR3 bases are TGTGCCATCAGTGGGCTAGCGGGGGGACTAGAGCAGTACTTC.

V is TRBV28 and J is TRBJ2-7; TRBD2 aligns across 14 bases. CDR1 is MDHEN and CDR2 is SYDVKM in the germline V gene. V lost 1 base to trimming and J lost 4 bases; unmatched junction nucleotides: 3. The CDR3 has 16 residues. In DNA, the CDR3 is TGTGCCAGCAGTTTATCCGGGACTAGCGGGAGTTACGAGCAGTACGTC. It codes for CASSLSGTSGSYEQYV.

This chain links TRBV6-5 with TRBJ1-4; 10 bases agree with TRBD1. Germline-derived CDR1 and CDR2 are MNHEY and SVGAGI. Losses at the gene ends were 7 bases for V and 7 bases for J; bases not matched to a gene: 6. The CDR3 spans 14 residues. As DNA, the CDR3 is TGTGCCAGCAAACCGGGACAGGGGTTTGAAAAACTGTTTTTT. Protein sequence: CASKPGQGFEKLFF.

Worth noting for this clone: Additional DNA sequences in this sample encode the identical CDR3. The chain combines TRBV18 with TRBJ2-5; a possible D gene is TRBD2 (6 bases). Germline CDR1 is KGHSH and CDR2 is LQKENI. This CDR3 has 14 amino acids. V lost 0 bases and J lost 5, with 10 bases in between. CDR3 amino acids: CASSPPTGRETQYF. The CDR3 DNA follows: TGTGCCAGCTCACCACCTACGGGGAGGGAGACCCAGTACTTC.

The chain carries TRBV6-5 and TRBJ1-4; 9 bases agree with TRBD1. The CDR3 sequence is 15 residues long. Germline V gene sequence: CDR1 MNHEY, CDR2 SVGAGI. The V gene end was trimmed by 4 bases and the J gene end by 6 bases; junction bases not matched to a gene: 6. The CDR3 sequence is CASSSTGGQDEKLFF. The DNA for the CDR3 is TGTGCCAGCAGTTCGACAGGGGGGCAGGATGAAAAACTGTTTTTT.

This rearrangement joins TRBV4-1 to TRBJ2-2; TRBD2 agrees at 10 bases. Germline V gene data show CDR1 as MGHRA and CDR2 as YSYEKL. The CDR3 loop spans 15 amino acids. After removal of 1 base from V and 9 bases from J, the junction contained 5 bases not matched to a gene. CDR3 DNA sequence: TGCGCCAGCAGCCAAGGACCTAGCGGGGGAAGGGAGCTGTTTTTT. Its protein is CASSQGPSGGRELFF.

The chain couples TRBV27 to TRBJ1-1; D is possibly TRBD1 (5 bases). The CDR3 length is 13 residues. The germline V gene has CDR1 MNHEY and CDR2 SMNVEV (reference sequence). Trimming shortened V by 1 base and J by 4 bases, and 7 bases separated the two germline ends. The CDR3 DNA reads TGTGCCAGCAGTTTATTGGGGCCCACTGAAGCTTTCTTT. This sequence encodes CASSLLGPTEAFF.

The J gene is TRBJ1-6, the V gene TRBV4-1; D is unresolved. The V end was cut by 0 bases, the J end by 0 bases, with 9 bases between. The CDR3 is made up of 17 amino acids. Germline CDR1 and CDR2: MGHRA and YSYEKL. CDR3 in DNA: TGCGCCAGCAGCCAAGAGTGGGAGAGCTCCTATAATTCACCCCTCCACTTT. It is translated as CASSQEWESSYNSPLHF.

The V and J genes are TRBV24-1 and TRBJ2-7; the D gene is possibly TRBD1 (6 bases). The CDR3 has 15 amino acids. Germline CDR1 KGHDR, CDR2 SFDVKD. The CDR3 nucleotides read TGTGCCACCAGTGATTTGCCGGACAGCTCCCACGAGCAGTACGTC. It encodes CATSDLPDSSHEQYV.

This clone came up once. The chain joins TRBV19 to TRBJ2-2; maybe TRBD1 (5 bases). V was shortened by 7 bases and J by 4 bases, with 13 bases between the two germline ends. Germline V gene lookup returns CDR1 LNHDA and CDR2 SQIVND (reference sequence). The CDR3 runs 14 residues. The CDR3 sequence is CASTMVRATGELFF. The CDR3 region has the DNA TGTGCCAGTACCATGGTCAGGGCCACCGGGGAGCTGTTTTTT.

This clone was recorded once. This chain uses TRBV12-3 or TRBV12-4 with TRBJ1-6; D is unresolved. This CDR3 contains 13 residues. Trimming removed 1 base from V and 7 bases from J, with 5 bases in between. The CDR3 here is CASSLGENSPLHF. The CDR3 DNA follows: TGTGCCAGCAGTTTAGGAGAAAATTCACCCCTCCACTTT.

The chain has TRBV27 and TRBJ2-7, with a possible D match to TRBD2 (6 bases). The CDR3 runs to 20 residues. Germline V gives CDR1 MNHEY, CDR2 SMNVEV (reference sequence). The V end lost 2 bases, the J end lost 1 base, and 27 bases lay between the germline ends. In DNA, the CDR3 is TGTGCCAGCAGTTTAGGGTCTCCATCAAGCGGGTGTCGGACTTCCTACGAGCAGTACGTC. Amino acid sequence: CASSLGSPSSGCRTSYEQYV.

The chain uses TRBV5-6 and TRBJ2-3; the D gene is possibly TRBD2 (5 bases). Trimming shortened V by 0 bases and J by 0 bases, and 11 bases separated the two germline ends. Germline CDR1 is SGHDT and CDR2 is YYEEEE. The CDR3 contains 16 residues. The CDR3: CASSLGTPFSTDTQYF. CDR3 DNA: TGTGCCAGCAGCTTGGGGACTCCCTTTAGCACAGATACGCAGTATTTT.